The entry that follows covers one T cell receptor beta chain sequence. Its specificity is not known. The data originate from a study of shared clonotypes between healthy human individuals. In the study overall: CD8 memory received one plate per donor, CD8 naive two, CD4 memory three and CD4 naive three. General study points: Though the depth was large, rarefaction showed that sorted-subset sequencing was incomplete.

Terminally differentiated effector memory CD45RA+ cells were excluded by CCR7 positive selection of CD45RO-negative cells. Germline CDR1 SNHLY, CDR2 FYNNEI. The V end was cut by 5 bases, the J end by 2 bases, with 14 bases between. This CDR3 has 15 amino acids. In replicate PCRs of sorted subsets, about 200 ng DNA, roughly 27,000 T cell genomes, was used. Using immunoSEQ multiplex PCR, the repertoire was profiled, and TCRdb retains in-frame clones only, with some absent. The repertoire holds around 1.9 million clones, around 93% seen once, with less than 2% in the top ten. Sequenced input: naive CD8+ T cells from PBMCs. The sequence derives from a young man in good health. Some clones in this sample may be carry-over from other donors' samples. This chain connects TRBV2 to TRBJ2-3, with D possibly matching TRBD2 (5 bases). CDR3 in DNA: TGTGCCAGCAGTCCAGCGGAAGAATCCACAGATACGCAGTATTTT. Amino acid sequence: CASSPAEESTDTQYF.